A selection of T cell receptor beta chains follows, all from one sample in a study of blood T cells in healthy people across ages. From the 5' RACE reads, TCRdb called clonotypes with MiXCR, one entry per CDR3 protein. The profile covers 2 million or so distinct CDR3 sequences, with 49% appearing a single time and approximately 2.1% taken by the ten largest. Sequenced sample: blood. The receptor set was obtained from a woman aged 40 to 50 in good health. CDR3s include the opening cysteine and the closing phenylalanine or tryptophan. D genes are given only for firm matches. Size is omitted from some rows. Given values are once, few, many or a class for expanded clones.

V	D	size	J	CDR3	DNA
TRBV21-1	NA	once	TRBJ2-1	CASSRVAGGYRNEQFF	TGTGCCAGCAGCAGGGTCGCAGGGGGGTATCGGAATGAGCAGTTCTTC
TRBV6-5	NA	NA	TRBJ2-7	CASTANREQYF	TGTGCCAGCACCGCCAATCGCGAGCAGTACTTC
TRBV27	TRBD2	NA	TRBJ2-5	CASSDVFSGETQYF	TGTGCCAGCAGTGACGTCTTTAGCGGGGAGACCCAGTACTTC
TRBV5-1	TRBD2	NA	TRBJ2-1	CASSRAQTSGGRNEQFF	TGCGCCAGCAGCCGAGCCCAGACTAGCGGGGGCCGCAATGAGCAGTTCTTC
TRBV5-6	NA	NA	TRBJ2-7	CASSLIRVPEQYF	TGTGCCAGCAGCTTGATTCGGGTCCCCGAGCAGTACTTC
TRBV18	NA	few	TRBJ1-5	CASSPGLQGGNQPQHF	TGTGCCAGCTCACCAGGTCTGCAGGGAGGCAATCAGCCCCAGCATTTT
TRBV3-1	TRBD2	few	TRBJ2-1	CASSPLPGLGVYNEQFF	TGTGCCAGCAGCCCCCTACCGGGACTAGGGGTATACAATGAGCAGTTCTTC
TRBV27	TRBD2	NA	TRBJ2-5	CASSTIGTSRGETQYF	TGTGCCAGCAGCACCATAGGGACTAGCCGGGGCGAGACCCAGTACTTC
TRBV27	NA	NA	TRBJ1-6	CASSLSGYDSPLHF	TGTGCCAGCAGTTTATCGGGGTACGATTCACCCCTCCACTTT
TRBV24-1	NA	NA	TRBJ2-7	CATSDFYLEQYF	TGTGCCACCAGTGATTTTTACCTTGAGCAGTACTTC
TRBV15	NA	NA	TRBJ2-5	CATSRARTQYF	TGTGCCACCAGCAGAGCGCGGACCCAGTACTTC
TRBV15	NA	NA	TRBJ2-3	CATSRDYPLGPTDTQYF	TGTGCCACCAGCAGAGACTACCCCCTGGGGCCCACAGATACGCAGTATTTT
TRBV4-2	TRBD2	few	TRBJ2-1	CASSQEGSGGAGYEQFF	TGTGCCAGCAGCCAAGAAGGTAGCGGGGGGGCCGGTTACGAGCAGTTCTTC
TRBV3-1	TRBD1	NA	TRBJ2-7	CASLGPQGDSEQYF	TGTGCCAGCCTGGGGCCCCAGGGGGATAGCGAGCAGTACTTC
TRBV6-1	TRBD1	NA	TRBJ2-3	CATWDRGWLTDTQYF	TGTGCCACCTGGGACAGGGGGTGGTTGACAGATACGCAGTATTTT
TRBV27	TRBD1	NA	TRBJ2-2	CASSPGQGRSGELFF	TGTGCCAGCAGTCCGGGACAGGGAAGGTCCGGGGAGCTGTTTTTT
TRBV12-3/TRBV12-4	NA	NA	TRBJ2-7	CASSTLGQNSYEQYF	TGTGCCAGCAGTACCCTAGGACAGAACTCCTACGAGCAGTACTTC
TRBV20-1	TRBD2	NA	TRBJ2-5	CSARGGTSRGETQYF	TGCAGTGCTAGAGGGGGGACTAGCAGGGGAGAGACCCAGTACTTC
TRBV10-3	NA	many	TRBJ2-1	CATFNQAVHNEQFF	TGTGCCACCTTCAACCAGGCAGTACACAATGAGCAGTTCTTC
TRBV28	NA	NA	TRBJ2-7	CATTGRGHYEQYF	TGTGCCACCACGGGACGGGGGCACTACGAGCAGTACTTC
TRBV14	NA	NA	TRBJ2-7	CASSQVGGDYEQYF	TGTGCCAGCAGCCAAGTCGGCGGGGACTACGAGCAGTACTTC
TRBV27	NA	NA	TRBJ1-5	CASSLTGSRTGRNQPQHF	TGTGCCAGCAGTTTAACTGGTTCAAGAACAGGACGCAATCAGCCCCAGCATTTT
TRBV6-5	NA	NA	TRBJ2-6	CASSYLQLSGANVLTF	TGTGCCAGCAGTTACCTACAGCTCTCTGGGGCCAACGTCCTGACTTTC
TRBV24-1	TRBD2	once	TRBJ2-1	CATSDFRAGGLGEQFF	TGTGCCACCAGTGATTTTAGAGCGGGAGGCCTCGGGGAGCAGTTCTTC
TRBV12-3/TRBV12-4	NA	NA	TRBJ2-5	CASRPTAAPRTQYF	TGTGCCAGCAGACCGACGGCCGCCCCAAGAACCCAGTACTTC
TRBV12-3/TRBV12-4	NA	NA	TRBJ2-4	CATAPRRTIQYF	TGTGCCACTGCGCCTAGGCGGACCATTCAGTACTTC
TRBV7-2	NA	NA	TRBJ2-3	CASSLDEGGGTDTQYF	TGTGCCAGCAGCTTAGATGAAGGGGGGGGCACAGATACGCAGTATTTT
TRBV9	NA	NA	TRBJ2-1	CASSVVAGLSYNEQFF	TGTGCCAGCAGCGTAGTTGCGGGGCTCTCCTACAATGAGCAGTTCTTC
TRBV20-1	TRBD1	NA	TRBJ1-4	CSALDRINEKLFF	TGCAGTGCTCTGGACAGGATAAATGAAAAACTGTTTTTT
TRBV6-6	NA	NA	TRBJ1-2	CASSFRRQGNDGYTF	TGTGCCAGCAGTTTTAGGAGGCAGGGCAATGATGGCTACACCTTC